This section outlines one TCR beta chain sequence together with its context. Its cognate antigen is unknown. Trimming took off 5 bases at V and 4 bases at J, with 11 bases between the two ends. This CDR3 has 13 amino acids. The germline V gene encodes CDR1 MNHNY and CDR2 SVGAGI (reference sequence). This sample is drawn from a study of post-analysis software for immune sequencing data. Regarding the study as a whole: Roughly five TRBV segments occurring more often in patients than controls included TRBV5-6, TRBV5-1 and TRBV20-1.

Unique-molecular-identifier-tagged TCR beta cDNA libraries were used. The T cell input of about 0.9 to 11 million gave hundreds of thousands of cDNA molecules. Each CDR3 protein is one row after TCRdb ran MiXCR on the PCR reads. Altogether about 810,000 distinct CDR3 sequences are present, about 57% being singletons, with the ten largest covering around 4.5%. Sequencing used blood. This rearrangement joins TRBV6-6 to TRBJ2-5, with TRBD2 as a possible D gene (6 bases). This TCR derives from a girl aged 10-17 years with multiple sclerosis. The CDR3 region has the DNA TGTGCCAGCAGTCGGGGGACTGCAGAGACCCAGTACTTC. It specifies CASSRGTAETQYF.